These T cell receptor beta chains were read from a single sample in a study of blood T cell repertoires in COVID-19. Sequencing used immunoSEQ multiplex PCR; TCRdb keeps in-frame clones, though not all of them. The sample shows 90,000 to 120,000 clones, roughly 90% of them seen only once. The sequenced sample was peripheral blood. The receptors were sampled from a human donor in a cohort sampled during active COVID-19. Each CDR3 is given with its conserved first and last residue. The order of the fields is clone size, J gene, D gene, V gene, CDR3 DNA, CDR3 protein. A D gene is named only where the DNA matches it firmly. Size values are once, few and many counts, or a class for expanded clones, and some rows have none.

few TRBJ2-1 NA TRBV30 TGTGCCTGGGACCCGGCAGGGGACAATGAGCAGTTCTTC CAWDPAGDNEQFF
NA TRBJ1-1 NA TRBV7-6 TGTGCCAGCAGCTTATCGATGGGGGCTGCATTGAACACTGAAGCTTTCTTT CASSLSMGAALNTEAFF
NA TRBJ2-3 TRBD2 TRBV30 TGTGCCTGGAGTTCACTAGCGGGGGGGTATTTT CAWSSLAGGYF
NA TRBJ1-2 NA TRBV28 TGTGCCAGCAGTTTATACACCGGGAACAACAATGGCTACACCTTC CASSLYTGNNNGYTF
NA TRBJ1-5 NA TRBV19 TGTGCCAGTAGTACCCCCCCGTCGGGTCAGCCCCAGCATTTT CASSTPPSGQPQHF
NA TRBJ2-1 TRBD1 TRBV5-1 TGCGCCAGCAGCCCGGACCCAGGGGGATTATACAATGAGCAGTTCTTC CASSPDPGGLYNEQFF
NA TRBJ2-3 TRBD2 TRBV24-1 TGTGCCACCCAGGGACTAGCCCAGGGTACGCAGTATTTT CATQGLAQGTQYF
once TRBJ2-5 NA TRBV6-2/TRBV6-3 TGTGCCAGCAGTTACGGGTGGGGGACAAAACAACAAGAGACCCAGTACTTC CASSYGWGTKQQETQYF
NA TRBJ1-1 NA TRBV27 TGTGCCAGCAGTTTGGGGCCTTGGGCTGAAGCTTTCTTT CASSLGPWAEAFF
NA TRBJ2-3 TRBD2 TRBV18 TGTGCCAGCTCACCAGGGGTAGCGGGATTCACAGATACGCAGTATTTT CASSPGVAGFTDTQYF
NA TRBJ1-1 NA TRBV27 TGTGCCAGCAGTTTATTGGCGGGGAGAGTTGAAGCTTTCTTT CASSLLAGRVEAFF
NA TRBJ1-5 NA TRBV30 TGTGCCTGGAGTCTTGGGGAGCATAGCAATCAGCCCCAGCATTTT CAWSLGEHSNQPQHF
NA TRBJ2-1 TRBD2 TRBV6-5 TGTGCCACCAAATACGGGACTAATCCGTCCAATGAGCAGTTCTTC CATKYGTNPSNEQFF
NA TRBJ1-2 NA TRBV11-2 TGTGCCAGCAGCCACTCGATCCGAGCTGGCTACACCTTC CASSHSIRAGYTF
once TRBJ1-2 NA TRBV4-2 TGTGCCAGCAGCCAAGATTCGACAAGTAGGAATACTAACTATGGCTACACCTTC CASSQDSTSRNTNYGYTF
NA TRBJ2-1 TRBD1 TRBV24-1 TGTGCCACCAGTGATCAAGACAGGGATTCGAGTGAGCAGTTCTTC CATSDQDRDSSEQFF
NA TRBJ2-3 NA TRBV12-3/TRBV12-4 TGTGCCAGCACGGACATACGGGATACGCAGTATTTT CASTDIRDTQYF
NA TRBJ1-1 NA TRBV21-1 TGTGCCAGCAGCAAAGGTGCGGGGACGAACACTGAAGCTTTCTTT CASSKGAGTNTEAFF
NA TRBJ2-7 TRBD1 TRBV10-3 TGTGCCATCAGGCCCGGGACAGGGACCTACGAGCAGTACTTC CAIRPGTGTYEQYF
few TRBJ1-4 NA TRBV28 TGTGCCAGCGGCCTGGGGGCCAGTGAAAAACTGTTTTTT CASGLGASEKLFF
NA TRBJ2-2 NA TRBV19 TGTGCCAGTAGTATAGATCTAAGACAGGTCACCGGGGAGCTGTTTTTT CASSIDLRQVTGELFF
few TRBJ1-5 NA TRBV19 TGTGCCAGTGGGGAAGACAGGTTTAGCAATCAGCCCCAGCATTTT CASGEDRFSNQPQHF
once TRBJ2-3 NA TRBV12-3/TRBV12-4 TGTGCCAGCAGTCGACTAGTAACAGATACGCAGTATTTT CASSRLVTDTQYF
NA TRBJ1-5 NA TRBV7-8 TGTGCCAGCAGCGTACCCGGTTTAGCCCAGCATTTT CASSVPGLAQHF